This T cell receptor (beta chain) was identified during a study of blood T cell repertoires in COVID-19. Background on the study: Italy, Spain and the United States were the sources of the convalescent and acute COVID-19 samples.

The CDR3 runs 11 residues. Germline assignment: CDR1 SGHRS and CDR2 YFSETQ. Trimming stripped 3 bases from V and 2 bases from J, with 2 bases between. Under the authors' procedure: From reference gene primer amplification, estimates of nucleated cell counts were derived. Generated by immunoSEQ multiplex PCR, the TCRdb table keeps only in-frame clones and is missing some. The V and J calls and the clone size are those of that table, but D and trimming were determined from the DNA. The sample includes 250,000 to 300,000 clones, roughly 90% of them seen just once. In its sample, this clone was seen once. Other nucleotide sequences from this sample produce the same CDR3.

The receptor's source is a woman between 25 and 40 years old with COVID-19, enrolled during active disease. The gene calls are TRBV5-1 and TRBJ2-5; D uncertain. Sequences were obtained from peripheral blood. The CDR3 spells CASSSQETQYF. The CDR3 DNA is TGCGCCAGCAGCTCACAAGAGACCCAGTACTTC.